This T cell receptor (beta chain) is drawn from a study of blood T cell repertoires in COVID-19. The assay was immunoSEQ multiplex PCR, and TCRdb's table has in-frame clones only and misses some. The sample has approximately 450,000 clones; 80% to 90% are singletons. The V segment lost 4 bases and the J segment 4 bases; nucleotides outside the gene matches: 5. The CDR3 has 14 amino acids. Germline V gene data show CDR1 as SGHAT and CDR2 as FQNNGV. Specimen: PBMCs or T cells enriched from blood (not recorded which). The chain carries TRBV11-2 and TRBJ2-7; 9 nucleotides line up with TRBD1. This clonotype was obtained from a young man who had recovered from COVID-19. The CDR3 sequence is CASSSGTGRYEQYF. The CDR3 DNA sequence: TGTGCCAGCAGCTCAGGGACAGGGCGGTACGAGCAGTACTTC. Based on the CDR3 plus reference TRBV11-2 and TRBJ2-7, the full variable domain is EAGVAQSPRYKIIEKRQSVAFWCNPISGHATLYWYQQILGQGPKLLIQFQNNGVVDDSQLPKDRFSAERLKGVDSTLKIQPAKLEDSAVYLCASSSGTGRYEQYFGPGTRLTVT.